These T cell receptor beta chains were read from a single sample in a study of CD8+CD57+ T cells in acquired aplastic anemia. TCRdb re-derived calls from the reads in MiXCR, one entry per CDR3 protein. The data contain about 180,000 distinct CDR3 sequences, less than 50% of them seen just once; the ten biggest clones take up approximately 12%. Specimen: sorted CD4+, CD8+, or CD8+CD57+ T cells (not recorded which) from PBMCs. These receptors came from a human donor with aplastic anemia. CDR3s include the opening cysteine and the closing phenylalanine or tryptophan. The D gene is left open where the match is weak. Not every row has a clone size; where given, it reads once, few, many or a size class.

size	V	J	D	CDR3	DNA
many	TRBV10-3	TRBJ2-7	TRBD1	CAITAQGAGEQYF	TGTGCCATCACTGCACAGGGGGCTGGGGAGCAGTACTTC
-	TRBV20-1	TRBJ2-1	TRBD2	CSARWAGGSNEQFF	TGCAGTGCTAGATGGGCGGGGGGGAGCAATGAGCAGTTCTTC
once	TRBV25-1	TRBJ2-3	TRBD2	CASGSLGLAGNTDTQYF	TGTGCCAGCGGATCATTAGGACTAGCGGGGAACACAGATACGCAGTATTTT
many	TRBV2	TRBJ2-6	TRBD1	CASNRDRAGANVLTF	TGTGCCAGCAACCGGGACAGGGCTGGGGCCAACGTCCTGACTTTC
-	TRBV15	TRBJ2-7	TRBD2	CATSRARGSTYEQYF	TGTGCCACCAGCAGAGCGCGGGGGTCTACCTACGAGCAGTACTTC
few	TRBV27	TRBJ2-7	-	CASSLTFLPGVPSSYEQYF	TGTGCCAGCAGTTTGACCTTCTTACCAGGTGTACCTAGCTCCTACGAGCAGTACTTC
-	TRBV29-1	TRBJ1-1	-	CSVRLQGNTEAFF	TGCAGCGTGAGGCTACAGGGGAACACTGAAGCTTTCTTT
few	TRBV10-3	TRBJ2-2	TRBD1	CAISGTGNTGELFF	TGTGCCATCTCCGGGACAGGGAACACCGGGGAGCTGTTTTTT
-	TRBV29-1	TRBJ1-1	-	CSAAGAGEAFF	TGCAGCGCCGCTGGGGCCGGGGAAGCTTTCTTT
-	TRBV25-1	TRBJ1-3	TRBD1	CASSNRQGMNSGNTIYF	TGTGCCAGCAGTAACCGACAGGGGATGAACTCTGGAAACACCATATATTTT
few	TRBV29-1	TRBJ1-1	-	CSVEKGIRTEAFF	TGCAGCGTTGAGAAGGGAATCCGGACTGAAGCTTTCTTT
-	TRBV7-3	TRBJ1-2	TRBD1	CASSSGDRDNYGYTF	TGTGCCAGCAGCTCAGGGGACAGGGATAACTATGGCTACACCTTC
once	TRBV20-1	TRBJ2-7	-	CSARDWDTLSYEQYF	TGCAGTGCTAGAGACTGGGACACGCTCTCCTACGAGCAGTACTTC
-	TRBV5-4	TRBJ2-7	-	CASSLSREIGEQYF	TGTGCCAGCAGCTTGTCGAGGGAAATAGGCGAGCAGTACTTC
-	TRBV2	TRBJ1-2	-	CASSEAEWTGGYTF	TGTGCCAGCAGTGAAGCGGAATGGACGGGCGGCTACACCTTC
many	TRBV6-1	TRBJ2-7	TRBD1	CAIWDRVTYEQYF	TGTGCCATCTGGGACAGAGTGACTTACGAGCAGTACTTC
-	TRBV11-1	TRBJ2-7	TRBD1	CASPDHAPRDRTYEQYF	TGTGCCAGCCCTGACCACGCACCCCGGGACAGGACCTACGAGCAGTACTTC
-	TRBV30	TRBJ2-5	TRBD2	CAWSVRAGGPQETQYF	TGTGCCTGGAGTGTACGGGCGGGGGGACCTCAAGAGACCCAGTACTTC
many	TRBV19	TRBJ2-1	-	CASSPRDISSNEQFF	TGTGCCAGTAGTCCCCGGGACATATCTTCCAATGAGCAGTTCTTC
-	TRBV20-1	TRBJ2-1	TRBD2	CSAVNRGGRGDEQFF	TGCAGTGCTGTAAACAGGGGCGGGAGGGGCGATGAGCAGTTCTTC
-	TRBV19	TRBJ2-1	TRBD2	CASSMGGASYNEQFF	TGTGCCAGTAGTATGGGAGGGGCATCCTACAATGAGCAGTTCTTC
-	TRBV24-1	TRBJ2-3	TRBD1	CATSDTGTGATDTQYF	TGTGCCACCAGTGACACCGGGACAGGGGCCACAGATACGCAGTATTTT
-	TRBV19	TRBJ1-5	-	CASREQGRSNQPQHF	TGTGCCAGTAGGGAACAGGGAAGGAGCAATCAGCCCCAGCATTTT
many	TRBV5-1	TRBJ2-3	-	CASSWSTDTQYF	TGCGCCAGCAGCTGGAGCACAGATACGCAGTATTTT
many	TRBV7-2	TRBJ1-5	-	CASSYSGDQPQHF	TGTGCCAGCAGCTATTCGGGGGATCAGCCCCAGCATTTT
many	TRBV12-5	TRBJ2-7	TRBD1	CASGPGQGDSYEQYF	TGTGCTAGTGGTCCGGGACAGGGGGACTCCTACGAGCAGTACTTC
many	TRBV11-2	TRBJ2-1	-	CASSLDVWGSYNEQFF	TGTGCCAGCAGCTTAGATGTATGGGGCTCCTACAATGAGCAGTTCTTC
-	TRBV30	TRBJ1-2	-	CAWNQGSNYGYTF	TGTGCCTGGAATCAGGGATCGAACTATGGCTACACCTTC
-	TRBV6-5	TRBJ1-1	-	CASSYSLAPEAFF	TGTGCCAGCAGTTACTCCTTGGCCCCTGAAGCTTTCTTT
-	TRBV10-3	TRBJ2-6	TRBD1	CAIRSGQGVSGANVLTF	TGTGCCATCAGGTCGGGACAGGGGGTGTCTGGGGCCAACGTCCTGACTTTC
-	TRBV2	TRBJ2-3	-	CASSGWEDTQYF	TGTGCCAGCAGTGGTTGGGAGGATACGCAGTATTTT
many	TRBV5-1	TRBJ2-1	TRBD2	CASSPWTSGGSYNEQFF	TGCGCCAGCAGCCCGTGGACTAGCGGGGGATCCTACAATGAGCAGTTCTTC
few	TRBV24-1	TRBJ2-3	-	CATSAPGRGATDTQYF	TGTGCCACCAGCGCTCCAGGGCGGGGAGCGACAGATACGCAGTATTTT
-	TRBV11-2	TRBJ2-7	-	CASRLPGGASSYEQYF	TGTGCCAGCAGGCTACCTGGGGGCGCTAGCTCCTACGAGCAGTACTTC
once	TRBV14	TRBJ2-5	TRBD2	CASSQGRSGGGQETQYF	TGTGCCAGCAGCCAAGGACGGAGCGGGGGGGGCCAAGAGACCCAGTACTTC
-	TRBV12-5	TRBJ1-3	TRBD1	CASGRTTGTNPDTIYF	TGTGCTAGTGGTCGGACGACAGGGACTAACCCGGACACCATATATTTT
-	TRBV10-3	TRBJ1-1	-	CAISDQGMRAFF	TGTGCCATCAGTGATCAAGGGATGAGGGCTTTCTTT
few	TRBV6-1	TRBJ1-1	TRBD1	CASSQRQGASTEAFF	TGTGCCAGCAGCCAAAGACAGGGGGCCTCCACTGAAGCTTTCTTT
-	TRBV27	TRBJ1-5	-	CASSGQYSNQPQHF	TGTGCCAGCAGTGGACAGTACAGCAATCAGCCCCAGCATTTT
many	TRBV7-9	TRBJ1-1	-	CASSYQGNTEAFF	TGTGCCAGCAGCTATCAAGGGAACACTGAAGCTTTCTTT
-	TRBV10-3	TRBJ1-2	-	CAIMGYTSYGYTF	TGTGCCATCATGGGTTACACTAGCTATGGCTACACCTTC
many	TRBV20-1	TRBJ2-1	TRBD2	CSAAMTSGHNEQFF	TGCAGTGCTGCGATGACTAGCGGCCACAATGAGCAGTTCTTC
many	TRBV7-3	TRBJ2-2	-	CASSLGRGELFF	TGTGCCAGCAGCTTAGGGCGGGGGGAGCTGTTTTTT
-	TRBV19	TRBJ2-3	TRBD2	CASSSTSGVTDTQYF	TGTGCCAGTAGTAGTACTAGCGGGGTGACAGATACGCAGTATTTT
few	TRBV2	TRBJ2-3	-	CALPGKHGDTDTQYF	TGTGCCCTTCCCGGGAAACATGGGGACACAGATACGCAGTATTTT